What follows are 21 T cell receptor beta chains derived from one specimen sequenced in a study of cytomegalovirus exposure and HLA in healthy donors (dated by TCRdb to between 2016 and 2019). The library was prepared using the immunoSEQ multiplex PCR assay. The multiplex PCR relied on a mix of 60 forward primers for TCR Vbeta segments and 13 reverse primers for TCR Jbeta segments. The table was pulled from immuneACCESS by TCRdb, which kept in-frame rearrangements only. Such tables lose some clones; where checked, under half of the loss comes from unresolved V genes, and the rest has no known cause. In this sample the table shows about 110,000 clones, 75% of which occur a single time. The ten top clones hold around 2.7% of the sample. The sequenced sample was PBMCs. The receptor set was obtained from a male donor in good health and CMV-seropositive.

The chain carries TRBV6-4 and TRBJ1-3; TRBD1 matches 9 bases. This CDR3 contains 12 residues. Trimming cost V 8 bases and J 4 bases; bases outside gene matches: 0. Germline CDR1 and CDR2: MRHNA and SNTAGT. Here the CDR3 reads CASGQGGNTIYF. Written as DNA, the CDR3 is TGTGCCAGCGGACAGGGGGGAAACACCATATATTTT.

The V call is TRBV27, the J call TRBJ1-1; D is perhaps TRBD1 (5 bases). V was cut by 3 bases and J by 5 bases, with 16 bases left in between. This CDR3 is built from 15 residues. Looked up from germline, CDR1 is MNHEY and CDR2 is SMNVEV (reference sequence). CDR3 bases: TGTGCCAGCAGTTTCGGGACCGGAGGAGGGACTGAAGCTTTCTTT. The encoded protein is CASSFGTGGGTEAFF.

The chain combines TRBV7-2 with TRBJ1-2; 9 nucleotides agree with TRBD1. CDR1 is SGHTA and CDR2 is FQGNSA in the germline V gene. With V trimmed by 6 bases and J by 8 bases, 7 bases remained unmatched. This CDR3 comprises 13 residues. The CDR3: CASSHTGGAGYTF. The CDR3 DNA reads as TGTGCCAGCAGTCACACAGGGGGCGCGGGCTACACCTTC.

This clone was counted between two and nine times. The chain employs TRBV6-5 and TRBJ2-7; a possible D gene is TRBD1 (6 bases). The CDR3 runs to 12 residues. Germline CDR1 is MNHEY and CDR2 is SVGAGI. Deletions cut 6 bases from V and 6 bases from J, with 12 bases between. The CDR3 DNA reads TGTGCCAGCAGCCGTGGACAGTTCGAGCAGTACTTC. Translation gives CASSRGQFEQYF.

The V call is TRBV7-9, the J call TRBJ1-5; D not certain. Germline V lookup: CDR1 SEHNR, CDR2 FQNEAQ (reference sequence). CDR3 length: 13 amino acids. Trimming took 5 bases from V and 10 from J, leaving 15 bases between them. The CDR3 bases are TGTGCCAGCAGCACATACAGCGGTTTCCCCCAGCATTTT. It codes for CASSTYSGFPQHF.

This clone came up once. The rearrangement links TRBV29-1 to TRBJ2-7; maybe TRBD1 (5 bases). V was shortened by 6 bases and J by 4 bases, with 16 bases between the two germline ends. The CDR3 length is 13 residues. Germline CDR1 and CDR2: SQVTM and ANQGSEA. Written as DNA, the CDR3 is TGCAGCGTGTGGACACTGATGGGGTACGAGCAGTACTTC. Residues: CSVWTLMGYEQYF.

V and J are TRBV4-1 and TRBJ2-1; D may be TRBD1 (6 bases). This CDR3 region has 14 residues. V lost 4 bases, J lost 1 base, and 8 bases lay in between. Germline V CDR1 and CDR2: MGHRA, YSYEKL. CDR3 protein: CASSRDISYNEQFF. CDR3 coding DNA: TGCGCCAGCAGCCGGGACATTTCCTACAATGAGCAGTTCTTC.

The chain recombines TRBV7-8 with TRBJ2-4; no clear D gene. This CDR3 has 14 amino acids. Trimming took 3 bases from V and 5 from J, leaving 11 bases between them. Germline loops: CDR1 SGHVS, CDR2 FQNEAQ. CDR3 DNA: TGTGCCAGCAGCTTCCAGTATGATCAAAACATTCAGTACTTC. Translation: CASSFQYDQNIQYF. Full variable domain (remainder filled in from reference TRBV7-8 and TRBJ2-4): GAGVSQSPRYKVAKRGQDVALRCDPISGHVSLFWYQQALGQGPEFLTYFQNEAQLDKSGLPSDRFFAERPEGSVSTLKIQRTQQEDSAVYLCASSFQYDQNIQYFGAGTRLSVL.

The V gene is TRBV6-5, the J gene TRBJ1-1; D not resolved. V was clipped by 0 bases and J by 7 bases, with 9 bases between them. The CDR3 runs 13 residues. CDR1 MNHEY and CDR2 SVGAGI come from the germline V gene. This CDR3 is CASSYSGRGEAFF. The DNA for the CDR3 is TGTGCCAGCAGTTACTCAGGGCGGGGTGAAGCTTTCTTT.

The chain joins TRBV30 to TRBJ2-7, with 9 nucleotides matching TRBD1. Trimming took 1 base from V and 3 from J; bases not matched to a gene: 16. The CDR3 spans 18 residues. From germline, CDR1 is GTSNPN and CDR2 SVGIG (reference sequence). The CDR3 nucleotides are TGTGCCTGGAGTGCCTCACCGGGACAGGGTTTAGGGTTCTACGAGCAGTACTTC. Amino acids: CAWSASPGQGLGFYEQYF.

The chain is built from TRBV5-4 and TRBJ1-4, with 7 bases lining up with TRBD1. The CDR3 contains 15 residues. The germline gives CDR1 SGHNT, CDR2 YYREEE (reference sequence). V gave up 4 bases and J gave up 5 bases; unmatched junction bases: 8. The CDR3 region is CASSTGQYPNEKLFF. The DNA for the CDR3 is TGTGCCAGCAGCACGGGACAGTACCCAAATGAAAAACTGTTTTTT.

The chain couples TRBV7-9 to TRBJ1-4; the D gene is possibly TRBD1 (6 bases). The CDR3 runs to 15 residues. Germline V gene sequence: CDR1 SEHNR, CDR2 FQNEAQ (reference sequence). The V and J ends lost 4 bases and 7 bases respectively, with 16 bases between them. This CDR3 reads CASSSTEQGGEKLFF. In DNA, the CDR3 is TGTGCCAGCAGCTCAACGGAACAGGGTGGTGAAAAACTGTTTTTT.

The rearrangement joins TRBV28 to TRBJ2-7; D may be TRBD1 (5 bases). Trimming pared 8 bases from V and 3 bases from J, leaving 11 bases between. The CDR3 contains 12 residues. From germline, CDR1 is MDHEN and CDR2 SYDVKM. As DNA, the CDR3 is TGTGCCAGCCAGGGATCCTACTACGAGCAGTACTTC. Amino acid sequence: CASQGSYYEQYF.

The chain joins TRBV18 to TRBJ1-4; no firm D call. Germline V gene data show CDR1 as KGHSH and CDR2 as LQKENI. V lost 6 bases and J lost 6, with 17 bases in between. This CDR3 is 15 amino acids long. The CDR3 spells CASSLGRSRDEKLFF. The CDR3 region has the DNA TGTGCCAGCTCCCTCGGAAGGTCCCGGGATGAAAAACTGTTTTTT. The complete variable domain, with remaining parts taken from reference TRBV18 and TRBJ1-4, reads NAGVMQNPRHLVRRRGQEARLRCSPMKGHSHVYWYRQLPEEGLKFMVYLQKENIIDESGMPKERFSAEFPKEGPSILRIQQVVRGDSAAYFCASSLGRSRDEKLFFGSGTQLSVL.

For the CDR3, the DNA is TGTGCCTGGAGTTGGGGACAGGAAGATGGCTACACCTTC. As protein: CAWSWGQEDGYTF. The chain uses TRBV30 and TRBJ1-2; 8 nucleotides match TRBD1. The CDR3 is made up of 13 amino acids. The V gene end was trimmed by 2 bases and the J gene end by 6 bases; junction bases not matched to a gene: 5. CDR1 and CDR2 from the germline V gene are GTSNPN and SVGIG (reference sequence).

This clone was detected a few times. The chain employs TRBV5-1 and TRBJ2-1, with 8 bases identical to TRBD1. CDR1 is SGHRS and CDR2 is YFSETQ in the germline V gene. V lost 7 bases and J lost 0; bases outside the gene matches: 9. The CDR3 covers 16 residues. DNA of the CDR3: TGCGCCAGCGGTTCGGCAGGGGGCAGCTCCTACAATGAGCAGTTCTTC. This gives the protein CASGSAGGSSYNEQFF.

This clone was observed a few times. This chain joins TRBV6-1 and TRBJ1-1; D gene uncertain. This CDR3 is built from 14 residues. Between the trimmed V and J ends, which lost 5 bases and 0 bases, there was a span of 10 bases. Germline CDR1 MNHNS, CDR2 SASEGT. The DNA for the CDR3 is TGTGCCAGCAGTTTAAGCCTCATGAACACTGAAGCTTTCTTT. Amino acids: CASSLSLMNTEAFF.

The chain couples TRBV9 to TRBJ2-7; 8 nucleotides match TRBD2. Looked up from germline, CDR1 is SGDLS and CDR2 is YYNGEE. J lost 7 bases, V lost 3 bases, and 12 bases had no gene match. CDR3 length: 15 amino acids. The CDR3 DNA reads TGTGCCAGCAGCGGAGGTGCTAGCGGGCTAAGGGAGCAGTACTTC. It specifies CASSGGASGLREQYF.

J is TRBJ2-3 and V is TRBV19, with D possibly being TRBD2 (5 bases). Germline V CDR1 and CDR2: LNHDA, SQIVND (reference sequence). The CDR3 contains 13 residues. The V gene lost 4 bases and the J gene lost 2 bases, with 7 bases spanning the gap. The CDR3 region is CASSTGLTDTQYF. CDR3 in DNA: TGTGCCAGTAGTACCGGACTCACAGATACGCAGTATTTT. The full variable domain, with the rest looked up from reference TRBV19 and TRBJ2-3, is DGGITQSPKYLFRKEGQNVTLSCEQNLNHDAMYWYRQDPGQGLRLIYYSQIVNDFQKGDIAEGYSVSREKKESFPLTVTSAQKNPTAFYLCASSTGLTDTQYFGPGTRLTVL.

V usage is TRBV6-6 and J usage is TRBJ1-5, with 7 bases aligning to TRBD1. V dropped 7 bases and J dropped 2; count of bases not matched to a gene: 8. The CDR3 is 15 residues long. Germline-derived CDR1 and CDR2 are MNHNY and SVGAGI (reference sequence). CDR3 region: CASKLAGGRNQPQHF. The CDR3 DNA follows: TGTGCCAGCAAGCTGGCAGGGGGGCGCAATCAGCCCCAGCATTTT.

The J gene is TRBJ2-4, the V gene TRBV28, with D tentatively TRBD2 (6 bases). The germline V gene has CDR1 MDHEN and CDR2 SYDVKM. Trimming took off 11 bases at V and 0 bases at J, with 17 bases between the two ends. The CDR3 is 15 amino acids. CDR3 sequence reads: CAPLGLAVAKNIQYF. In DNA, the CDR3 is TGTGCCCCTCTGGGACTCGCGGTAGCCAAAAACATTCAGTACTTC.